The 29 T cell receptor beta chains below were found in one sample sequenced in a study of cytomegalovirus exposure and HLA in healthy donors. Use of 60 Vbeta and 13 Jbeta primers characterized the PCR. Data came from immunoSEQ multiplex PCR; TCRdb stores just in-frame clones and leaves some out. This table holds 150,000 to 200,000 clones. The sequencing input was PBMCs. These receptors were taken from a woman aged 60 to 75 in good health and CMV-seronegative.

The rearrangement links TRBV10-3 to TRBJ1-2; perhaps TRBD1 as D (5 bases). V lost 0 bases and J 0 bases, leaving 8 bases between the germline ends. The CDR3 is 15 amino acids. Germline V gives CDR1 ENHRY, CDR2 SYGVKD. The CDR3 reads CAISESADTNYGYTF. The CDR3, as DNA: TGTGCCATCAGTGAGTCGGCGGACACTAACTATGGCTACACCTTC.

The chain employs TRBV10-1 and TRBJ1-5; D is unclear. The CDR3 length is 13 residues. Germline V gene lookup returns CDR1 WNHNN and CDR2 SYGVQD (reference sequence). V was trimmed by 1 base and J by 6 bases, leaving 7 bases between them. CDR3 nucleotide sequence: TGCGCCAGCAGTGAGTGTTCGGGTCAGCCCCAGCATTTT. It translates to CASSECSGQPQHF.

V and J are TRBV5-4 and TRBJ2-3, with 7 bases that match TRBD2. J lost 0 bases, V lost 2 bases, and 15 bases had no gene match. This CDR3 region has 19 residues. Germline-derived CDR1 and CDR2 are SGHNT and YYREEE (reference sequence). The CDR3, as DNA: TGTGCCAGCAGCTTTGGGGGACCTATGGTGGGGGGGAGCACAGATACGCAGTATTTT. Its protein product is CASSFGGPMVGGSTDTQYF.

The rearrangement links TRBV7-7 to TRBJ2-1, with 8 bases aligning to TRBD1. The germline V gene encodes CDR1 SSHAT and CDR2 FNYEAQ (reference sequence). Germline trimming cut 3 bases from V and 9 bases from J; bases unmatched to any gene: 10. This CDR3 is built from 15 residues. CDR3 amino acids: CASSFRQGPEVEQFF. CDR3 sequence (DNA): TGTGCCAGCAGCTTTAGACAGGGGCCGGAGGTTGAGCAGTTCTTC.

The chain is built from TRBV4-3 and TRBJ1-3, with 10 positions matching TRBD1. Germline CDR1 LGHNA, CDR2 YSLEER. The trim removed 0 bases at V and 4 bases at J, leaving 12 bases unmatched. The CDR3 extends over 19 amino acids. CDR3 sequence reads: CASSQEGGGQGWVGNTIYF. For the CDR3, the DNA is TGCGCCAGCAGCCAAGAAGGAGGGGGACAGGGGTGGGTGGGAAACACCATATATTTT.

V usage is TRBV6-5 and J usage is TRBJ1-1; 7 bases map to TRBD1. The V and J ends lost 2 bases and 8 bases, in that order; junction bases with no gene match: 8. This CDR3 region has 14 residues. Germline lookup yields CDR1 MNHEY and CDR2 SVGAGI. The CDR3: CASSYVPTGTEAFF. DNA for the CDR3: TGTGCCAGCAGTTACGTACCGACAGGGACGGAAGCTTTCTTT.

This chain links TRBV10-3 with TRBJ1-1, with TRBD1 matching 7 bases. Germline V lookup: CDR1 ENHRY, CDR2 SYGVKD. This CDR3 has 14 amino acids. V trimming: 7 bases; J trimming: 5 bases; junction bases outside the gene matches: 10. The CDR3 loop is CAITLRQGGTEAFF. CDR3 DNA: TGTGCCATCACCTTGAGACAGGGAGGTACTGAAGCTTTCTTT.

The CDR3 DNA reads TGTGCCAGCAGCCCTCGGCGGGTTGGTGAGCAGTTCTTC. It specifies CASSPRRVGEQFF. V gene TRBV5-6 combines with J gene TRBJ2-1, with D possibly being TRBD2 (5 bases). V lost 4 bases, J lost 9 bases, and 14 bases lay in between. CDR1 is SGHDT, CDR2 YYEEEE, per germline. This CDR3 contains 13 residues.

The genes are TRBV5-1 and TRBJ2-7, with 9 bases matching TRBD1. The CDR3 runs to 16 residues. Germline CDR1 reads SGHRS; CDR2 reads YFSETQ. Trimming at V came to 4 bases and at J to 5 bases, leaving 13 bases not matched to a gene. The CDR3 loop reads CASSLRDRDGKDEQYF. DNA for the CDR3: TGCGCCAGCAGCCTCCGGGACAGGGATGGCAAGGACGAGCAGTACTTC.

As concerns this clone: Other DNA sequences of this sample code for an identical CDR3. V is TRBV5-1 and J is TRBJ1-1; TRBD1 agrees at 7 bases. V lost 2 bases and J lost 4; bases outside the gene matches: 2. The CDR3 has 13 amino acids. Germline assignment: CDR1 SGHRS and CDR2 YFSETQ. As DNA, the CDR3 is TGCGCCAGCAGCTTAGACAGGGCCACTGAAGCTTTCTTT. This encodes CASSLDRATEAFF.

The chain has TRBV7-2 and TRBJ2-5; D is unresolved. Gene TRBJ2-7 matches the end of the DNA better, so the J call may be wrong. There are 13 residues in the CDR3. CDR1 is SGHTA and CDR2 is FQGNSA in the germline V gene. In DNA form, the CDR3 reads TGTGCCAGCAGCTTAGGAAGAGACTACGAGCAGTACTTC. It specifies CASSLGRDYEQYF.

The gene calls are TRBV2 and TRBJ1-5; no firm D call. Trimming removed 6 bases at V and 2 bases at J, with 20 bases between. The CDR3 has 17 amino acids. Germline CDR1 is SNHLY and CDR2 is FYNNEI. The CDR3 here is CASRRAGTRIGNQPQHF. The CDR3 DNA follows: TGTGCCAGCAGACGAGCGGGCACTCGAATCGGCAATCAGCCCCAGCATTTT.

This chain links TRBV6-6 with TRBJ2-7, with D maybe TRBD1 (6 bases). In germline, CDR1 is MNHNY, CDR2 SVGAGI (reference sequence). The CDR3 has 15 residues. V was clipped by 0 bases and J by 0 bases, with 9 bases between them. The CDR3 reads CASSYSGGSSYEQYF. The DNA of the CDR3 is TGTGCCAGCAGTTACTCAGGGGGTAGCTCCTACGAGCAGTACTTC.

This chain links TRBV30 with TRBJ1-1; the match to TRBD1 covers 9 bases. The CDR3 has 14 amino acids. With 0 bases clipped from V and 3 bases from J, the junction kept 2 bases outside the gene matches. CDR1 and CDR2 from the germline V gene are GTSNPN and SVGIG (reference sequence). The CDR3 DNA reads as TGTGCCTGGAGTGTACAGGGGGCGGACACTGAAGCTTTCTTT. Translated, it gives CAWSVQGADTEAFF.

This chain joins TRBV29-1 and TRBJ2-1; unclear D gene. V lost 1 base and J lost 0, with 13 bases in between. Germline loops: CDR1 SQVTM, CDR2 ANQGSEA. The CDR3 spans 16 residues. CDR3 nucleotide sequence: TGCAGCGTTGAAGCAGCGCACATGAGCTCCTACAATGAGCAGTTCTTC. The encoded protein is CSVEAAHMSSYNEQFF.

The V gene is TRBV7-2, the J gene TRBJ2-5; 9 nucleotides line up with TRBD2. The assigned J gene may be wrong: the sequence end matches TRBJ2-7 better. Germline lookup yields CDR1 SGHTA and CDR2 FQGNSA. This CDR3 is 17 amino acids long. The CDR3 DNA sequence: TGTGCCAGCAGCTTAAGCCTCGTTGCTAGCGGGGCCTACGAGCAGTACTTC. This translates into CASSLSLVASGAYEQYF.

The chain uses TRBV5-1 and TRBJ2-1; 13 nucleotides line up with TRBD2. J was trimmed by 2 bases and V by 2 bases; bases with no gene match: 1. This CDR3 is built from 16 residues. The germline gives CDR1 SGHRS, CDR2 YFSETQ. CDR3 region: CASSFTSGRAYNEQFF. CDR3 nucleotides: TGCGCCAGCAGCTTCACTAGCGGGAGGGCCTACAATGAGCAGTTCTTC. Looking up the rest from reference TRBV5-1 and TRBJ2-1 gives the full variable domain: KAGVTQTPRYLIKTRGQQVTLSCSPISGHRSVSWYQQTPGQGLQFLFEYFSETQRNKGNFPGRFSGRQFSNSRSEMNVSTLELGDSALYLCASSFTSGRAYNEQFFGPGTRLTVL.

CDR3 bases: TGCAGCGTTGGGCAGGGGACAAACTATGGCTACACCTTC. Encoded protein: CSVGQGTNYGYTF. This chain connects TRBV29-1 to TRBJ1-2; perhaps TRBD1 as D (6 bases). Trimming stripped 4 bases from V and 2 bases from J, with 11 bases between. The CDR3 contains 13 residues. Germline V lookup: CDR1 SQVTM, CDR2 ANQGSEA.

This chain uses TRBV11-2 with TRBJ1-1; D call uncertain. With 0 bases removed from V and 2 bases from J, the gap between germline ends came to 4 bases. The CDR3 spans 13 residues. CDR1 is SGHAT and CDR2 is FQNNGV in the germline V gene. Here the CDR3 DNA reads TGTGCCAGCAGCTTAGATCCTAACACTGAAGCTTTCTTT. It yields the protein CASSLDPNTEAFF.

J is TRBJ1-5 and V is TRBV29-1; D is perhaps TRBD1 (6 bases). The CDR3 has 16 amino acids. Trimming shortened V by 3 bases and J by 2 bases, and 17 bases separated the two germline ends. CDR1 and CDR2 (germline): SQVTM, ANQGSEA. The CDR3: CSVETGAPEGNQPQHF. CDR3 DNA: TGCAGCGTTGAGACAGGAGCCCCCGAGGGCAATCAGCCCCAGCATTTT.

The chain links TRBV29-1 to TRBJ2-5, with D perhaps TRBD2 (5 bases). Between the trimmed V and J ends, which lost 3 bases and 5 bases, there was a span of 10 bases. This CDR3 is 12 amino acids long. Per the germline V gene, CDR1 is SQVTM and CDR2 is ANQGSEA. CDR3 nucleotides: TGCAGCGTTGACTACCGAGGGGAGACCCAGTACTTC. Protein: CSVDYRGETQYF.

The V gene is TRBV2, the J gene TRBJ1-5; 8 nucleotides line up with TRBD1. The CDR3 is 14 amino acids. CDR1 is SNHLY, CDR2 FYNNEI, per germline. With 6 bases clipped from V and 7 bases from J, the junction kept 8 bases outside the gene matches. The CDR3 protein is CASSRRDRSQPQHF. The CDR3 DNA follows: TGTGCCAGCAGCCGGAGGGACAGGTCGCAGCCCCAGCATTTT. Together with reference TRBV2 and TRBJ1-5, the CDR3 gives the full variable domain: EPEVTQTPSHQVTQMGQEVILRCVPISNHLYFYWYRQILGQKVEFLVSFYNNEISEKSEIFDDQFSVERPDGSNFTLKIRSTKLEDSAMYFCASSRRDRSQPQHFGDGTRLSIL.

The chain is built from TRBV9 and TRBJ2-3; 12 bases map to TRBD2. J gave up 3 bases and V 2 bases, and 1 base lay outside the gene matches. The CDR3 sequence is 15 residues long. Germline values: CDR1 SGDLS, CDR2 YYNGEE. The CDR3 is CASSVGTSGTDTQYF. For the CDR3, the DNA is TGTGCCAGCAGCGTCGGGACTAGCGGGACAGATACGCAGTATTTT.

The J gene is TRBJ1-5, the V gene TRBV4-1, with 8 bases fitting TRBD1. V lost 1 base to trimming and J lost 7 bases; unmatched junction nucleotides: 3. CDR1 and CDR2 from the germline V gene are MGHRA and YSYEKL. This CDR3 has 14 residues. The CDR3 DNA follows: TGCGCCAGCAGCCAAGGCAGGGGGCAACAGCCCCAGCATTTT. As protein: CASSQGRGQQPQHF.

The rearrangement links TRBV6-5 to TRBJ1-1; the match to TRBD1 covers 7 bases. Trimming took 6 bases from V and 10 from J; bases not matched to a gene: 11. The V gene's germline CDR1 is MNHEY and CDR2 SVGAGI. The CDR3 runs 13 residues. CDR3 nucleotides: TGTGCCAGCAGGCGGACAGGACCCTCCGCAGCTTTCTTT. This translates into CASRRTGPSAAFF.

The V gene is TRBV5-1, the J gene TRBJ2-2; TRBD1 agrees at 7 bases. V lost 6 bases and J lost 6; bases outside the gene matches: 8. CDR3 length: 14 residues. The V gene's germline CDR1 is SGHRS and CDR2 YFSETQ. CDR3 DNA sequence: TGCGCCAGCACGGGACAGCCTACTCCCGGGGAGCTGTTTTTT. Amino acids: CASTGQPTPGELFF.

The J gene is TRBJ2-1, the V gene TRBV5-1; D might be TRBD2 (7 bases). V was clipped by 0 bases and J by 2 bases, with 15 bases between them. The CDR3 sequence is 17 residues long. Germline lookup yields CDR1 SGHRS and CDR2 YFSETQ. This chain's CDR3 is CASSLGLGGGAYNEQFF. The CDR3, as DNA: TGCGCCAGCAGCTTGGGGCTCGGCGGGGGCGCCTACAATGAGCAGTTCTTC.

The chain employs TRBV21-1 and TRBJ1-5; the table's D call, TRBD1, has no DNA check behind it. TRBV21-1 is reported as a pseudogene. This CDR3 contains 14 residues. This chain's CDR3 is CASTIKHSNQPQHF. CDR3 DNA sequence: TGTGCCAGCACCATCAAACACAGCAATCAGCCCCAGCATTTT.

The V and J genes are TRBV5-1 and TRBJ1-4; 8 bases align to TRBD1. CDR3 length equals 15 residues. V was clipped by 0 bases and J by 8 bases; unmatched bases: 6. Germline loops: CDR1 SGHRS, CDR2 YFSETQ. The CDR3 spells CASSLDQGAEEKLFF. In nucleotides, the CDR3 is TGCGCCAGCAGCTTGGACCAGGGGGCGGAGGAAAAACTGTTTTTT. The variable domain in full, with the rest retrieved from reference TRBV5-1 and TRBJ1-4, is KAGVTQTPRYLIKTRGQQVTLSCSPISGHRSVSWYQQTPGQGLQFLFEYFSETQRNKGNFPGRFSGRQFSNSRSEMNVSTLELGDSALYLCASSLDQGAEEKLFFGSGTQLSVL.